This T cell receptor (beta chain) derives from a study of T cell responses to AZD1222 COVID-19 vaccine (dated by TCRdb to about 2021). In terms of the full investigation: A total of around 240 trial participants underwent TCR sequencing, of whom some 210 received two doses of AZD1222 and about 25 received two doses of the MenACWY control vaccine. Trial participants were enrolled by age into subgroups of 18-55, 56-69 and 70-plus years, and around 140, 26 and 57 TCR-sequenced participants, respectively, were included in these subgroups.

This clone appeared once. The antigen it recognizes is unknown. The sample holds no much larger clone one base away, and base qualities are not on file. The time point label corresponds to: about 28 days (+/-7) after the second vaccine dose. AZD1222 recipients with second doses at about 4 weeks or about 12 weeks were pooled, because spike-specific TCR depth and breadth did not differ between schedules. Vaccinee samples were obtained from the UK trials COV001 and COV002, which included a single-blind randomized controlled phase 2/3 trial of AZD1222 (ChAdOx1 nCoV-19) in healthy adults. For TCRbeta chain sequencing, PBMC samples from trial participants were taken at day 0 and at day 28 after the second dose. The CDR3 regions of human TCRbeta chains were subjected to immunosequencing. On the authors' methods: Repertoire TCRs were checked for matches against a reference library of SARS-CoV-2-specific TCRs that had been generated using the MIRA antigen-specificity platform. Breadth was defined as the fraction of unique TCRs that were SARS-CoV-2-associated. Depth was defined as the fraction of total T cells that were SARS-CoV-2-associated. Using the MIRA data, each spike-specific TCR was assigned both to the spike region to which the TCR was reactive and to a CD4 or CD8 class. Log10-transformed breadth and depth values were compared by one-way ANOVA with Sidak's multiple comparisons tests. The source is immuneACCESS, and TCRdb retained only in-frame sequences with V and J called. Part of the clones is not carried over; for the studies checked, unresolved V genes explain less than half of this, and the remainder is unexplained. The V and J calls and clone size come from that table; D and trimming were worked out from the DNA. In this sample the table shows about 150,000 clones, 87% of which occur a single time. The ten largest clones capture about a tenth of the sample.

Points the paper makes about the study in general: No day 14 peak-response samples were available, so repertoires were characterized only after the peak T cell response. In the small 56-69-year group, the increase in depth fell short of significance, most likely because of low power. Most participants were white British and females outnumbered males, and the authors suggested that clonal diversity may have been underestimated. Only six AZD1222 recipients were SARS-CoV-2 seropositive at baseline, limiting conclusions about previously exposed vaccinees. After two AZD1222 doses, spike-specific TCR breadth and depth were significantly higher than at day 0 and than in MenACWY recipients. Nearly half of unique spike-specific TCRs reportedly recognized epitopes outside regions mutated in the B.1.351 and B.1.1.7 variants. Vaccine-associated CD4 TCRs spanned the whole spike protein, with dominant responses in regions 160-218 and 743-854.

The TCR sequence derives from an adult who received the AZD1222 COVID-19 vaccine. The sample consisted of peripheral blood, taken 28 days after the second AZD1222 dose.

The DNA sequence reads TGTGCTAGTGGTTTGGACAGATTACCCTATGGCTACACCTTC. This gives the protein CASGLDRLPYGYTF. The V and J segments used are TRBV12-5 and TRBJ1-2, with the D gene uncertain. From the germline V gene, CDR1 is LGHNT and CDR2 is FRNRAP. Counted from cysteine to phenylalanine, this CDR3 has 14 amino acids. The read is trimmed to its CDR3 DNA, 42 bases read in frame from base 1. The germline ends are 10 bases apart after V is trimmed by 1 base and J by 4 bases.